The sequence of this T cell receptor (beta chain) was determined in a study of immune characteristics of hereditary and idiopathic chronic pancreatitis. Looking at the study overall: The study profiled local pancreatic immune cells and TCRbeta repertoires in hereditary and idiopathic chronic pancreatitis compared with control organ donor pancreases. TCRbeta sequencing included 4 or 5 control pancreases, about 7 pancreases with hereditary chronic pancreatitis and about 6 pancreases with idiopathic chronic pancreatitis. The gDNA-based approach was selected because minimal in vitro experimental manipulation of pancreas-infiltrating T cells was involved. What the study reported, not specific to this receptor: Patient tissue was available only at the time of TPIAT, so disease duration differences may have influenced immune findings. Among 13 chronic pancreatitis patients, higher numbers of productive TCR rearrangements went along with higher disease severity scores, showing a positive correlation. The study did not include chronic pancreatitis caused by alcohol use. Both chronic pancreatitis groups showed significantly increased TCRbeta repertoire diversity and reduced clonality versus controls. Hereditary and idiopathic chronic pancreatitis differed in Vbeta-Jbeta gene family usage, including TRBV10, TRBV19, TRBV23 and TRBV5.

Chronic pancreatitis pancreas tissue was obtained from patients undergoing total pancreatectomy with islet autotransplantation (TPIAT). The chronic pancreatitis patients who were included had no known history of diabetes. For TCRbeta sequencing, genomic DNA was extracted directly from bulk pancreas tissue, without T cell sorting. Pancreas tissues from patients and organ donors were collected consecutively at two US centers. Libraries were prepared through the immunoSEQ multiplex PCR assay. From pancreatic genomic DNA, the TCRbeta CDR3 region along with adjacent sequences was amplified and then sequenced. Regarding the original processing steps: Repertoire diversity was measured as a mean normalized Shannon-Wiener index, alongside productive clonality and productive rearrangement counts. Control and chronic pancreatitis repertoire metrics were compared with the nonparametric Mann-Whitney U test. CDR3beta sequences with identical amino acid composition and length across subjects were defined as shared clonotypes. TCRdb took this table from immuneACCESS and kept in-frame rearrangements with V and J called. Such tables lack part of the clones; where checked against another copy, unresolved V genes explain under half of the gap, and the rest is unexplained. The V and J calls and the clone size are those of that table, but D and trimming were determined from the DNA. The sample yields around 6,200 clones; roughly 74% were counted once. Under 7.5% of the sample rests with the top ten.

Worth noting for this clone: Its antigen remains unidentified. No quality values exist for individual bases; no much larger clone is one base distant.

Trimming costs V 4 bases and J 5 bases, and their ends lie 14 bases apart. Looking up the germline V gene yields CDR1 KGHDR and CDR2 SFDVKD. Reading from cysteine to phenylalanine, the CDR3 counts 15 amino acids. This entry keeps only the CDR3 DNA: 45 bases, framed from base 1. The V and J genes are TRBV24-1 and TRBJ2-1; the D gene assignment is perhaps TRBD1 or TRBD2, with each matching 5 bases. The TCR sequence derives from a human donor with chronic pancreatitis. The sequenced sample consisted of pancreas tissue with hereditary chronic pancreatitis. The nucleotide sequence is given as TGTGCCACCAGTGAACCTGGGACCCCGAACAATGAGCAGTTCTTC. This sequence encodes CATSEPGTPNNEQFF.